A single sample gave rise to the 3 T cell receptor beta chains below, sequenced in a study of shared clonotypes between healthy human individuals. Measured with immunoSEQ multiplex PCR; TCRdb has only the in-frame clones, and not every one. The data contain 900,000 to 1,200,000 clones, about 80% of them singletons. Sequenced material: memory CD4+ T cells from PBMCs. Sample subset: CD45RA-negative fraction. The receptors originated from a man aged 18 to 30 in good health. Some clones in this sample may be carry-over from other donors' samples.

This chain links TRBV5-1 with TRBJ1-1, with D possibly TRBD1 on 5 matching bases. Germline V gene sequence: CDR1 SGHRS, CDR2 YFSETQ. The CDR3 contains 14 residues. V lost 2 bases and J 5 bases, leaving 13 bases between the germline ends. The CDR3 spells CASSFGGGTTEAFF. The CDR3 region has the DNA TGCGCCAGCAGCTTCGGGGGAGGTACGACTGAAGCTTTCTTT.

V gene TRBV11-2 combines with J gene TRBJ1-1; the D gene is possibly TRBD1 (6 bases). Germline-derived CDR1 and CDR2 are SGHAT and FQNNGV. The CDR3 is made up of 16 amino acids. Trimming took off 1 base at V and 5 bases at J, with 17 bases between the two ends. The CDR3 coding sequence is TGTGCCAGCAGCTTAGGGTTGCCAGGGGCGAGGACTGAAGCTTTCTTT. Residues: CASSLGLPGARTEAFF.

V usage is TRBV6-4 and J usage is TRBJ2-3; tentatively, D is TRBD2 (6 bases). The V end lost 8 bases, the J end lost 1 base, and 7 bases lay between the germline ends. This CDR3 spans 12 amino acids. CDR1 and CDR2 (germline): MRHNA, SNTAGT. The DNA of the CDR3 is TGTGCCAGCGGGACTGGCACAGATACGCAGTATTTT. The encoded protein is CASGTGTDTQYF.